This TCR beta chain is from a study of blood T cell repertoires in COVID-19. Repertoires were generated with immunoSEQ multiplex PCR, while TCRdb's copy carries only in-frame clones and drops some. The sample lists about 52,000 clones, under 90% occurring once. The CDR3 contains 14 residues. V gave up 5 bases and J gave up 0 bases, with 11 bases separating them. From germline, CDR1 is LNHDA and CDR2 SQIVND (reference sequence). The gene calls are TRBV19 and TRBJ2-7, with a weak D call TRBD1 (5 bases). The sequence derives from a man older than 75 with active or convalescent COVID-19. What was sequenced was peripheral blood. The CDR3 nucleotides read TGTGCCAGTAGTTCCCAGGGTGGCTCCTACGAGCAGTACTTC. It specifies CASSSQGGSYEQYF.